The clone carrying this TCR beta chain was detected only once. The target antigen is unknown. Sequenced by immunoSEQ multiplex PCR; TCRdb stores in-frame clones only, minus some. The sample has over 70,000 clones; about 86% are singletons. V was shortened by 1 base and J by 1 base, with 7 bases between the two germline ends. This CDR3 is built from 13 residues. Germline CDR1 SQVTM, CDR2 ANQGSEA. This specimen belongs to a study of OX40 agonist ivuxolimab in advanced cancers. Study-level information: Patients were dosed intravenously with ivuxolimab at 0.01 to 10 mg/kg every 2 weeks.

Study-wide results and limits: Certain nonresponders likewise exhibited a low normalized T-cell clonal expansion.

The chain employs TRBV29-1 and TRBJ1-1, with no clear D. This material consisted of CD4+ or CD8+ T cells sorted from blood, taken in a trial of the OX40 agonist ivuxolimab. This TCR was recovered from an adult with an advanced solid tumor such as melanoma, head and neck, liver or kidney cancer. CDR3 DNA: TGCAGCGTTGAAGGGCACTCGAACACTGAAGCTTTCTTT. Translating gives CSVEGHSNTEAFF.